The table lists the clone carrying this T cell receptor (beta chain) with many counts. The antigen remains undetermined. TCR beta CDR3 region amplification was performed from RNA transcripts. The HTBI primer set served for first-round RT-PCR of the TCR CDR3. One entry per CDR3 protein results from TCRdb running MiXCR on the multiplex PCR reads. The sample lists some 300,000 distinct CDR3 sequences; roughly 15% were seen once. The data belong to a study of T cells in Graves' hyperthyroidism and ophthalmopathy. Broader study findings: Separation of ophthalmopathy from stable hyperthyroidism was achieved by a 13 V-J model.

The study left out patients who had uncontrolled infection, other autoimmune disease, pregnancy or lactation. The CDR3 has 15 residues. V was pared by 3 bases and J by 9 bases, with 18 bases between. The germline V gene encodes CDR1 SNHLY and CDR2 FYNNEI. The source is a middle-aged woman with Graves' hyperthyroidism. The sequenced sample consisted of blood. This chain uses TRBV2 with TRBJ2-1; D unclear. The CDR3 is CASSEGPAIHSEQFF. The CDR3 DNA reads as TGTGCCAGCAGTGAGGGTCCAGCGATACACAGTGAGCAGTTCTTC.